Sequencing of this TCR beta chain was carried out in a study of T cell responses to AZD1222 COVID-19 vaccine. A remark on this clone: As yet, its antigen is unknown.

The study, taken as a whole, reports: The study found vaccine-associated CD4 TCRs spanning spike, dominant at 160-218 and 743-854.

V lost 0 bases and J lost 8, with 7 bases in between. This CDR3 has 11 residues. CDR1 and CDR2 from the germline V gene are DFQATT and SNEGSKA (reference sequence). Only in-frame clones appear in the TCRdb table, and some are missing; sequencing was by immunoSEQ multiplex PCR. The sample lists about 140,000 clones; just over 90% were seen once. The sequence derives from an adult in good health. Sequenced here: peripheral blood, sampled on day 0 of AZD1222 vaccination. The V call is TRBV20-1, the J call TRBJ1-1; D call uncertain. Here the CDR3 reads CSAREVGEAFF. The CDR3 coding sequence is TGCAGTGCTAGAGAAGTCGGGGAAGCTTTCTTT.